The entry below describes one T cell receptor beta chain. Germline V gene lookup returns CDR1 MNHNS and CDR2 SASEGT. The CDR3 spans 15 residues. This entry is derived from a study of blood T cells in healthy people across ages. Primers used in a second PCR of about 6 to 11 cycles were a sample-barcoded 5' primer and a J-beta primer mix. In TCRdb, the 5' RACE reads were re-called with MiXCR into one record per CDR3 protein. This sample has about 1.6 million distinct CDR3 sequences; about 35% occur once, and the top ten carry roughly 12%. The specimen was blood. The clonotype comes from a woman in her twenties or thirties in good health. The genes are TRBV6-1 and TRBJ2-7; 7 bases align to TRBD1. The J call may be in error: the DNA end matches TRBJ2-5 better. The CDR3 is CASSEYRGSRETQYF. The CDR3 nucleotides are TGTGCCAGCAGTGAATACAGGGGTAGTCGAGAGACCCAGTACTTC.